Listed below are T cell receptor beta chains from one sample, sequenced in a study of control samples from healthy donors and cancer patients. Some clones are missing from TCRdb's copy, which holds only in-frame ones; the method was immunoSEQ multiplex PCR. In the table there are 400,000 to 500,000 clones, 90% of which are singletons. Input material: PBMCs. All receptors come from a man aged 40-50 years with head and neck cancer. Both conserved end residues are part of each CDR3. D genes are given only for firm matches. Clone sizes are given selectively: once, few, many, or a class where the clone is expanded.

V,size,J,D,DNA,CDR3
TRBV28,.,TRBJ2-1,TRBD1,TGTGCCAGCGGGGGGACAGGGGAGTACAATGAGCAGTTCTTC,CASGGTGEYNEQFF
TRBV2,.,TRBJ2-2,.,TGTGCCAGCAGTGAAGCGCTTCTGGCCGGGGAGCTGTTTTTT,CASSEALLAGELFF
TRBV9,.,TRBJ2-5,TRBD1,TGTGCCAGCGGCGACCAGGGGGCTGGGGAGACCCAGTACTTC,CASGDQGAGETQYF
TRBV9,.,TRBJ2-2,.,TGTGCCAGCAGCGTCAGGAGCTTGACGAAAAACACCGGGGAGCTGTTTTTT,CASSVRSLTKNTGELFF
TRBV6-6,.,TRBJ1-5,.,TGTGCCAGCACCATTTCGCAGGTTAGCAATCAGCCCCAGCATTTT,CASTISQVSNQPQHF
TRBV2,.,TRBJ1-6,.,TGTGCCAGCAGGGAAGTCTTACCCCTCCACTTT,CASREVLPLHF
TRBV7-9,once,TRBJ2-7,.,TGTGCCAGCAGCACTCGACCGGGACAAGGCTACGAGCAGTACTTC,CASSTRPGQGYEQYF
TRBV28,.,TRBJ2-7,.,TGTGCCACCCGGAAGGGAGGGGGCTCCTACGAGCAGTACTTC,CATRKGGGSYEQYF
TRBV28,.,TRBJ2-7,TRBD2,TGTGCCAGCAGGTCCTCAGCGGGGGGTCCCATCTACGAGCAGTACTTC,CASRSSAGGPIYEQYF
TRBV14,.,TRBJ2-3,.,TGTGCCAGCAGCCACGGACGCCACACAGATACGCAGTATTTT,CASSHGRHTDTQYF
TRBV19,.,TRBJ2-7,.,TGTGCCAGTAGTCCCGGGACTCTGTACGAGCAGTACTTC,CASSPGTLYEQYF
TRBV2,.,TRBJ1-1,.,TGTGCCAGCGGACTGGACAGGAACACTGAAGCTTTCTTT,CASGLDRNTEAFF
TRBV7-3,.,TRBJ1-6,TRBD1,TGTGCCAGCAGCTCTTCCGGGACAGTTAATTCACCCCTCCACTTT,CASSSSGTVNSPLHF
TRBV9,.,TRBJ1-2,TRBD1,TGTGCCAGCAGCGTGAGTCGGACAGGGGGTAACTATGGCTACACCTTC,CASSVSRTGGNYGYTF
TRBV7-2,.,TRBJ1-2,.,TGTGCCAGCAGCTTAGTTGGCAGTATCATCTATGGCTACACCTTC,CASSLVGSIIYGYTF
TRBV6-5,once,TRBJ1-1,.,TGTGCCAGCAGCCTCACAGGGAACGCTGAAGCTTTCTTT,CASSLTGNAEAFF
TRBV7-2,.,TRBJ1-5,.,TGTGCCAGCAGCTTAGGAGGGCAGGGGACCAATCAGCCCCAGCATTTT,CASSLGGQGTNQPQHF
TRBV5-1,once,TRBJ2-5,.,TGCGCCAGCAGCCAGGAGGGGGGGAAAGAGACCCAGTACTTC,CASSQEGGKETQYF
TRBV6-6,.,TRBJ1-5,TRBD1,TGTGCCAGCAGTTATGCACAGGGGCCGGATCAGCCCCAGCATTTT,CASSYAQGPDQPQHF
TRBV19,many,TRBJ2-1,.,TGTGCCAGTAGTTCCCTCCGGGACCCCGACAATGAGCAGTTCTTC,CASSSLRDPDNEQFF
TRBV9,.,TRBJ1-4,.,TGTGCCAGCAGCCCAGATGCCTGGCATGAAAAACTGTTTTTT,CASSPDAWHEKLFF
TRBV7-3,.,TRBJ2-1,.,TGTGCCAGCAGCCTAGTCGGGAGTGGGAACAATGAGCAGTTCTTC,CASSLVGSGNNEQFF
TRBV5-1,.,TRBJ1-1,.,TGCGCCAGCAGCTTGGCGCTGGGGGCCCCGAACACTGAAGCTTTCTTT,CASSLALGAPNTEAFF
TRBV30,.,TRBJ1-2,.,TGTGCCTGGAGTCCCCAGGTGGGAGGCTACACCTTC,CAWSPQVGGYTF
TRBV29-1,.,TRBJ2-2,.,TGCAGCGCTCACAGAACCGGGGAGCTGTTTTTT,CSAHRTGELFF
TRBV6-1,.,TRBJ1-4,.,TGTGCCAGCAGTGAAGAGTACAGGTCCAATGAAAAACTGTTTTTT,CASSEEYRSNEKLFF
TRBV28,.,TRBJ2-7,.,TGTGCCAGCAGTTTATATAGTGCAGGGGAGCAGTACTTC,CASSLYSAGEQYF
TRBV6-5,once,TRBJ2-6,.,TGTGCCAGCAGCCGAGGAAGTTCTGGGGCCAACGTCCTGACTTTC,CASSRGSSGANVLTF
TRBV5-6,.,TRBJ1-2,.,TGTGCCAGCAGCTCCGACCAGAACTATGGCTACACCTTC,CASSSDQNYGYTF
TRBV7-2,.,TRBJ2-5,TRBD2,TGTGCCAGCAGCACCCGACGCGGGGGAGGAGAGACCCAGTACTTC,CASSTRRGGGETQYF
TRBV25-1,few,TRBJ2-2,TRBD2,TGTGCCAGCAGTCAAGGACTAGCGGGAGCTTCCGGGGAGCTGTTTTTT,CASSQGLAGASGELFF
TRBV19,.,TRBJ2-1,.,TGTGCCAGTAGTATAGGTTACTCGACGGCAAGCTCCTACAATGAGCAGTTCTTC,CASSIGYSTASSYNEQFF
TRBV28,.,TRBJ1-4,.,TGTGCCAGCACCTACGGGGGGGGAATAGGGAATCGCGAAAAACTGTTTTTT,CASTYGGGIGNREKLFF
TRBV28,.,TRBJ1-5,TRBD1,TGTGCCAGCAGTACCGCGACAGGGGGCAATCAGCCCCAGCATTTT,CASSTATGGNQPQHF
TRBV30,.,TRBJ2-1,.,TGTGGCGTTAGGCCCGGCGGGGGCCAATACAATGAGCAGTTCTTC,CGVRPGGGQYNEQFF
TRBV6-6,.,TRBJ1-4,TRBD1,TGTGCCAGCAGTCGATCCGGGACAGGGCCTACTACAACTAATGAAAAACTGTTTTTT,CASSRSGTGPTTTNEKLFF
TRBV2,.,TRBJ2-7,.,TGTGCCAGCAGAGGGTTTTACGAGCAGTACTTC,CASRGFYEQYF
TRBV7-9,.,TRBJ1-1,.,TGTGCCAGCAGCCCTTCAGGGCTTGGTGAAGCTTTCTTT,CASSPSGLGEAFF
TRBV18,once,TRBJ2-3,TRBD1,TGTGCCAGCTCACCACCTGGGACAGGGGGAGATACGCAGTATTTT,CASSPPGTGGDTQYF
TRBV30,.,TRBJ1-2,.,TGTGCCTGGAGTGCAGGACGGATTAACTATGGCTACACCTTC,CAWSAGRINYGYTF
TRBV4-3,.,TRBJ2-5,.,TGCGCCAGCAGCCCCGGGAGAGGAGAGACCCAGTACTTC,CASSPGRGETQYF
TRBV5-6,.,TRBJ2-7,TRBD2,TGTGCCAGCAGCTTGGCCTGGGGGGGAGCCTACGAGCAGTACTTC,CASSLAWGGAYEQYF
TRBV5-1,.,TRBJ1-2,.,TGCGCCAGCAGCCCCGGCAGGGGAGGGGATGGCTACACCTTC,CASSPGRGGDGYTF
TRBV18,.,TRBJ2-7,TRBD1,TGTGCCAGCTCACCAATACACGGACAGGGAAACGAGCAGTACTTC,CASSPIHGQGNEQYF
TRBV3-1/TRBV3-2,.,TRBJ1-1,.,TGTGCCAGCAGCCCACAGGGCCGCCTGAACACTGAAGCTTTCTTT,CASSPQGRLNTEAFF
TRBV7-9,.,TRBJ1-4,.,TGTGCCAGCAGCCTTATAATCGGGGGGAATGAAAAACTGTTTTTT,CASSLIIGGNEKLFF